This T cell receptor (beta chain) stems from a study of blood T cell repertoires in COVID-19. Study in general: Nucleic acid was either cDNA or gDNA, and it came from T cells, B-cell-depleted T cells, or PBMCs.

Germline CDR1 is SGHAT and CDR2 is FQNNGV. The CDR3 runs 14 residues. Trimming removed 1 base from V and 0 bases from J, with 7 bases in between. The age range of participants was roughly 18 to 90 years, with residence in more than 20 US areas. The assay was immunoSEQ multiplex PCR, and TCRdb's table has in-frame clones only and misses some. The sample has approximately 210,000 clones, almost 90% seen once. This sequence was found in a woman between 45 and 60 years old with acute COVID-19. J is TRBJ2-7 and V is TRBV11-2, with unresolved D. Sequenced: PBMCs or T cells enriched from blood (not recorded which). The CDR3: CASSLGLHSYEQYF. The CDR3 DNA reads TGTGCCAGCAGCTTAGGGCTTCACTCCTACGAGCAGTACTTC.